What follows are 30 T cell receptor beta chains derived from one specimen sequenced in a study of OX40 agonist ivuxolimab in advanced cancers. Assay used: immunoSEQ multiplex PCR; TCRdb lists only in-frame clones, some missing. This table has some 83,000 clones, around nine tenths appearing once. Specimen: CD4+ or CD8+ T cells sorted from blood, collected in a trial of the OX40 agonist ivuxolimab. The receptor set was obtained from an adult with an advanced solid tumor such as melanoma, head and neck, liver or kidney cancer.

The chain uses TRBV4-3 and TRBJ2-7, with 11 bases aligning to TRBD1. Germline trimming cut 4 bases from V and 3 bases from J; bases unmatched to any gene: 2. The CDR3 covers 14 residues. Germline CDR1 reads LGHNA; CDR2 reads YSLEER. The CDR3: CASSPGQGDYEQYF. CDR3 sequence (DNA): TGCGCCAGCAGCCCGGGACAGGGGGACTACGAGCAGTACTTC.

The CDR3: CASSLTSGTYEQYF. In DNA, the CDR3 is TGCGCCAGCAGCTTGACTAGCGGGACCTACGAGCAGTACTTC. This rearrangement joins TRBV5-1 to TRBJ2-7, with 10 bases fitting TRBD2. The CDR3 contains 14 residues. The V gene end was trimmed by 1 base and the J gene end by 2 bases; junction bases not matched to a gene: 0. Germline assignment: CDR1 SGHRS and CDR2 YFSETQ.

The rearrangement links TRBV2 to TRBJ2-5; D gene ambiguous. CDR1 is SNHLY, CDR2 FYNNEI, per germline. The CDR3 has 14 amino acids. V was trimmed by 4 bases and J by 1 base, leaving 10 bases between them. The CDR3 DNA reads TGTGCCAGCAGTGCGGCTGGCGCCCAAGAGACCCAGTACTTC. Protein product: CASSAAGAQETQYF.

The V call is TRBV5-5, the J call TRBJ2-1; TRBD2 agrees at 7 bases. The CDR3 runs to 15 residues. The junction had 7 bases not matched to a gene; V was cut back by 6 bases and J by 1 base. Looked up from germline, CDR1 is SGHKS and CDR2 is YYEKEE (reference sequence). The CDR3: CASMVGGSSYNEQFF. CDR3 bases: TGTGCCAGCATGGTGGGCGGGAGTTCCTACAATGAGCAGTTCTTC.

As concerns this clone: A junction boundary mismatches the germline segment, possibly from a read error. V gene TRBV19 combines with J gene TRBJ1-6; possible D gene TRBD1, 5 bases. This CDR3 spans 13 amino acids. The germline gives CDR1 LNHDA, CDR2 SQIVND (reference sequence). CDR3 bases: TGTGCAAGTACGGGGCAAGGGTACTCACCCCTCCACTTT. Translation: CASTGQGYSPLHF.

The CDR3 reads CASSWTGERTYEQYF. The DNA of the CDR3 is TGTGCCAGCAGCTGGACGGGGGAGCGGACCTACGAGCAGTACTTC. This chain connects TRBV13 to TRBJ2-7; maybe TRBD2 (6 bases). This CDR3 spans 15 amino acids. V was clipped by 4 bases and J by 2 bases, with 15 bases between them. Germline V CDR1 and CDR2: PRHDT, FYEKMQ (reference sequence).

The CDR3 region is CASSLNGNTIYF. The CDR3 coding sequence is TGTGCCAGCAGCTTGAATGGAAACACCATATATTTT. This chain uses TRBV5-4 with TRBJ1-3; no reliable D call. Trimming removed 1 base at V and 3 bases at J, with 2 bases between. From germline, CDR1 is SGHNT and CDR2 YYREEE (reference sequence). The CDR3 loop spans 12 amino acids. Complete variable domain (other parts from reference TRBV5-4 and TRBJ1-3): ETGVTQSPTHLIKTRGQQVTLRCSSQSGHNTVSWYQQALGQGPQFIFQYYREEENGRGNFPPRFSGLQFPNYSSELNVNALELDDSALYLCASSLNGNTIYFGEGSWLTVV.

The genes are TRBV6-1 and TRBJ2-7, with D unresolved. Trimming stripped 6 bases from V and 6 bases from J, with 9 bases between. The germline CDR1 and CDR2 sequences are MNHNS and SASEGT. This CDR3 has 11 residues. CDR3 protein: CASRLLVEQYF. CDR3 sequence (DNA): TGTGCCAGCAGATTGTTAGTCGAGCAGTACTTC.

This chain uses TRBV10-1 with TRBJ1-1; tentatively, D is TRBD1 (6 bases). Germline lookup yields CDR1 WNHNN and CDR2 SYGVQD (reference sequence). V lost 0 bases, J lost 1 base, and 9 bases lay in between. This CDR3 spans 15 amino acids. The CDR3: CASSESRQANTEAFF. CDR3 sequence (DNA): TGCGCCAGCAGTGAGTCTCGACAGGCGAACACTGAAGCTTTCTTT.

The V gene is TRBV11-2, the J gene TRBJ2-2; 11 bases agree with TRBD1. With 4 bases clipped from V and 7 bases from J, the junction kept 8 bases outside the gene matches. CDR3 length equals 16 residues. Germline lookup yields CDR1 SGHAT and CDR2 FQNNGV. CDR3 bases: TGTGCCAGCAGCTCAGCCGGGACAGGGGGGATCGGGGAGCTGTTTTTT. This gives the protein CASSSAGTGGIGELFF.

The gene calls are TRBV7-2 and TRBJ1-5, with unresolved D. V dropped 3 bases and J dropped 7 bases, with 10 bases sitting between them. The CDR3 runs to 13 residues. Per germline, CDR1 SGHTA and CDR2 FQGNSA. CDR3 in amino acids: CASSFFYEQPQHF. The CDR3 nucleotides are TGTGCCAGCAGCTTTTTCTATGAGCAGCCCCAGCATTTT. The full variable domain, completed using reference TRBV7-2 and TRBJ1-5, is GAGVSQSPSNKVTEKGKDVELRCDPISGHTALYWYRQSLGQGLEFLIYFQGNSAPDKSGLPSDRFSAERTGGSVSTLTIQRTQQEDSAVYLCASSFFYEQPQHFGDGTRLSIL.

This rearrangement joins TRBV28 to TRBJ1-2, with no clear D. The V gene's germline CDR1 is MDHEN and CDR2 SYDVKM. There are 13 residues in the CDR3. With 2 bases removed from V and 3 bases from J, the gap between germline ends came to 7 bases. The CDR3 sequence: CASSLRMYYGYTF. DNA of the CDR3: TGTGCCAGCAGTTTAAGGATGTACTATGGCTACACCTTC.

The chain carries TRBV4-1 and TRBJ1-2; tentative D call: TRBD1 (6 bases). The ends were cut back, 4 bases at V and 3 bases at J, with 15 bases in the middle. The CDR3 is made up of 15 amino acids. Per the germline V gene, CDR1 is MGHRA and CDR2 is YSYEKL. In DNA, the CDR3 is TGCGCCAGCAGCCCCCGGACAGAACTTTACTATGGCTACACCTTC. This sequence encodes CASSPRTELYYGYTF.

This chain links TRBV6-5 with TRBJ2-7; D remains unclear. Trimming left V 6 bases short and J 2 bases short, with 17 bases between. The CDR3 length is 15 residues. Germline loops: CDR1 MNHEY, CDR2 SVGAGI. This chain's CDR3 is CASSRPHGATYEQYF. The CDR3 DNA is TGTGCCAGCAGCCGGCCCCACGGTGCGACCTACGAGCAGTACTTC.

The chain employs TRBV6-6 and TRBJ2-3; TRBD2 agrees at 13 bases. Germline V CDR1 and CDR2: MNHNY, SVGAGI (reference sequence). Trimming cost V 2 bases and J 2 bases; bases outside gene matches: 1. The length of the CDR3 is 16 residues. Written as DNA, the CDR3 is TGTGCCAGCAGTTACGGACTAGCGGGAGACACAGATACGCAGTATTTT. It translates to CASSYGLAGDTDTQYF.

Of note for this clone: Within the sample, other DNA sequences also encode this same CDR3. The chain joins TRBV5-6 to TRBJ2-7; D perhaps matches TRBD2 (6 bases). Trimming left V 5 bases short and J 7 bases short, with 19 bases between. The CDR3 sequence is 14 residues long. Germline values: CDR1 SGHDT, CDR2 YYEEEE. The DNA for the CDR3 is TGTGCCAGCAGTTTTTCTGTGGGTGCGGGGGAGCAGTACTTC. Amino acids: CASSFSVGAGEQYF.

The chain links TRBV5-1 to TRBJ1-2; D remains ambiguous. CDR1 and CDR2 (germline): SGHRS, YFSETQ. The CDR3 covers 14 residues. The V and J ends lost 0 bases and 0 bases respectively, with 6 bases between them. This CDR3 reads CASSLDSPNYGYTF. The CDR3 coding sequence is TGCGCCAGCAGCTTGGACAGCCCTAACTATGGCTACACCTTC.

The chain combines TRBV28 with TRBJ1-4; weak D call: TRBD1 (5 bases). The CDR3 is 15 residues long. Trimming took off 3 bases at V and 2 bases at J, with 10 bases between the two ends. The V gene's germline CDR1 is MDHEN and CDR2 SYDVKM. CDR3 DNA sequence: TGTGCCAGCAGTTTGGGGGACCCGACTAATGAAAAACTGTTTTTT. Encoded protein: CASSLGDPTNEKLFF.

This clone was seen only once. J is TRBJ2-2 and V is TRBV5-1; 7 bases map to TRBD1. Germline values: CDR1 SGHRS, CDR2 YFSETQ. The CDR3 consists of 15 residues. Trimming removed 0 bases from V and 6 bases from J; junction bases left unmatched: 5. CDR3 protein: CASSLDSGGSGELFF. In DNA, the CDR3 is TGCGCCAGCAGCTTGGATTCAGGGGGTTCCGGGGAGCTGTTTTTT.

This rearrangement joins TRBV7-3 to TRBJ2-1, with a tentative D call TRBD1 (6 bases). Germline V gene sequence: CDR1 SGHTA, CDR2 FQGTGA. V lost 2 bases, J lost 9 bases, and 17 bases lay in between. This CDR3 is 15 amino acids long. CDR3 sequence reads: CASSLLTGYRAEQFF. The CDR3 nucleotides read TGTGCCAGCAGCTTACTTACAGGGTATCGGGCTGAGCAGTTCTTC.

V and J are TRBV6-6 and TRBJ1-1; no clear D gene. Trimming took 7 bases from V and 0 from J, leaving 9 bases between them. The CDR3 has 13 amino acids. The germline V gene has CDR1 MNHNY and CDR2 SVGAGI (reference sequence). This chain's CDR3 is CASKARMNTEAFF. CDR3 nucleotides: TGTGCCAGCAAAGCCCGGATGAACACTGAAGCTTTCTTT.

V usage is TRBV7-9 and J usage is TRBJ1-2; TRBD1 might be the D (6 bases). The CDR3 runs to 14 residues. Per the germline V gene, CDR1 is SEHNR and CDR2 is FQNEAQ (reference sequence). Trimming took off 7 bases at V and 8 bases at J, with 20 bases between the two ends. CDR3 sequence (DNA): TGTGCCAGCAACCCGGCATCGGGGGCGGGCGGCTACACCTTC. Translating it yields CASNPASGAGGYTF.

V gene TRBV7-8 combines with J gene TRBJ2-7, with no clear D. The CDR3 runs to 12 residues. The V and J ends lost 2 bases and 3 bases respectively, with 5 bases between them. Germline V lookup: CDR1 SGHVS, CDR2 FQNEAQ. The CDR3 reads CASSLRIYEQYF. CDR3 sequence (DNA): TGTGCCAGCAGCTTACGAATCTACGAGCAGTACTTC.

J is TRBJ2-2 and V is TRBV5-6, with TRBD2 matching 10 bases. After removal of 0 bases from V and 5 bases from J, the junction contained 10 bases not matched to a gene. Germline loops: CDR1 SGHDT, CDR2 YYEEEE. The CDR3 runs to 18 residues. The CDR3 DNA reads TGTGCCAGCAGCTTGGCCAGTAGGCTAGCGGGAGAGACCGGGGAGCTGTTTTTT. Residues: CASSLASRLAGETGELFF.

The chain has TRBV10-3 and TRBJ2-1; 10 positions match TRBD2. The J segment lost 3 bases and the V segment lost 10 bases, leaving 9 bases of the junction unmatched. The CDR3 totals 15 residues. The germline gives CDR1 ENHRY, CDR2 SYGVKD. The CDR3 is CATIKAGGIYNEQFF. The CDR3 DNA reads as TGTGCCACAATTAAAGCGGGAGGGATCTACAATGAGCAGTTCTTC.

This rearrangement joins TRBV4-2 to TRBJ2-2, with 7 bases fitting TRBD1. The CDR3 spans 16 residues. V lost 5 bases, J lost 5 bases, and 11 bases stayed unmatched. Germline V CDR1 and CDR2: LGHNA, YNFKEQ. CDR3 sequence (DNA): TGTGCCAGCAGCTGGGACGTGGGACAGTCAACCGGGGAGCTGTTTTTT. Translation: CASSWDVGQSTGELFF.

V gene TRBV5-1 combines with J gene TRBJ2-2; no clear D. CDR1 SGHRS and CDR2 YFSETQ come from the germline V gene. The ends were cut back, 4 bases at V and 6 bases at J, with 16 bases in the middle. This CDR3 is built from 15 residues. In DNA, the CDR3 is TGCGCCAGCAGCCTATCCTTTAGGTGGGCCGGGGAGCTGTTTTTT. Translation gives CASSLSFRWAGELFF.

The CDR3 bases are TGTGCCAGCAGTCCCGGAGCGGGAGGGCCTTCCAATGAGCAGTTCTTC. It encodes CASSPGAGGPSNEQFF. The chain employs TRBV28 and TRBJ2-1, with 10 bases aligning to TRBD2. Per the germline V gene, CDR1 is MDHEN and CDR2 is SYDVKM. The CDR3 runs to 16 residues. V lost 5 bases, J lost 6 bases, and 10 bases stayed unmatched.

The rearrangement joins TRBV7-9 to TRBJ1-2, with D possibly TRBD1 on 6 matching bases. This CDR3 is 13 amino acids long. The germline V and J ends were trimmed by 5 bases and 6 bases, with 13 bases remaining between them. Germline values: CDR1 SEHNR, CDR2 FQNEAQ (reference sequence). In DNA form, the CDR3 reads TGTGCCAGCAGCCCCACAGGGCCGGATGGCTACACCTTC. This translates into CASSPTGPDGYTF.

The J gene is TRBJ2-3, the V gene TRBV18, with D tentatively TRBD2 (5 bases). The CDR3 runs to 14 residues. Germline V gene sequence: CDR1 KGHSH, CDR2 LQKENI. V gave up 3 bases and J gave up 8 bases, with 15 bases separating them. CDR3 region: CASSPGVGLGTQYF. CDR3 sequence (DNA): TGTGCCAGCTCACCGGGAGTCGGGCTAGGTACGCAGTATTTT.